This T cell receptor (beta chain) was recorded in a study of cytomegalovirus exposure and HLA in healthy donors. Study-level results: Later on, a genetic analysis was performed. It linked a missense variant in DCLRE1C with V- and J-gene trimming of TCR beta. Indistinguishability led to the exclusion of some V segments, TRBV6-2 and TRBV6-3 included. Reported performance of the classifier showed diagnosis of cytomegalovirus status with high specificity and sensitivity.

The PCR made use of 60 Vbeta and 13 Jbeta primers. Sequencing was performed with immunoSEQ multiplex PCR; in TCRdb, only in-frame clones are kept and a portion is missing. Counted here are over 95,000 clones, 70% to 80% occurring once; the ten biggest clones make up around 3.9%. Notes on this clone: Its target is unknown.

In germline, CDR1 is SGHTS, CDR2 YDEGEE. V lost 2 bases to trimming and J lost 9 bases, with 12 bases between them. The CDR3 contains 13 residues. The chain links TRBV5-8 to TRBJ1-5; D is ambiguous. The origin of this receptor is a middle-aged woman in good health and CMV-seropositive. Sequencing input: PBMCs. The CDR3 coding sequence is TGTGCCAGCAGCTTACTGCAGGCCTTGCCCCAGCATTTT. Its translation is CASSLLQALPQHF.